This TCR beta chain was sequenced for a study of PD-1 blockade in classical Hodgkin lymphoma. Study details: Every 2 weeks, patients got 3 mg/kg intravenous nivolumab. Findings and limits, study-wide: Repertoire differences have undefined causes, possibly disease activity or prior therapy. By C4D1, CD4+ diversity increased significantly, especially in complete responders.

Turning to this clone: Its specificity is not known.

The CDR3 has 18 residues. CDR1 is MNHEY and CDR2 is SMNVEV in the germline V gene (reference sequence). Trimming removed 5 bases from V and 0 bases from J, with 20 bases in between. Method: immunoSEQ multiplex PCR; TCRdb's copy keeps in-frame clones and lacks some. Of some 22,000 clones listed, approximately 68% were seen once; the top ten hold roughly 1.2%. Time point defined: cycle 4 day 1 (C4D1), after 6 weeks of nivolumab. Each patient experienced a relapse that followed autologous stem cell transplantation, and brentuximab vedotin exposure varied. Negative magnetic selection isolated CD4+ T cells from thawed PBMCs.

The sample here was CD4+ T cells from blood, taken before the fourth cycle of nivolumab. The TCR originated in a human donor with classical Hodgkin lymphoma. The chain has TRBV27 and TRBJ1-3, with a possible D match to TRBD1 (6 bases). Here the CDR3 reads CASSPHPTGANSGNTIYF. In DNA form, the CDR3 reads TGTGCCAGCAGTCCCCACCCGACAGGAGCAAACTCTGGAAACACCATATATTTT.